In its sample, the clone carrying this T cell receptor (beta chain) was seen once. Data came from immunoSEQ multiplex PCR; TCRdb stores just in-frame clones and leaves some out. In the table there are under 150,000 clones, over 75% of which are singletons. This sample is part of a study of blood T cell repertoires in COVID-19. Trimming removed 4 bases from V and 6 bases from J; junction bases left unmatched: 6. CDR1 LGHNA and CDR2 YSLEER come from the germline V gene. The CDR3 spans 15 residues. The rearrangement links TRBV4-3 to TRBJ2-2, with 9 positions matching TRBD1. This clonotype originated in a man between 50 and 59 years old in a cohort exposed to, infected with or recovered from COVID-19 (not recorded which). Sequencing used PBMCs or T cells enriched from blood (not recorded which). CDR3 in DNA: TGCGCCAGCAGCCTTGGACAGGGGTTCCCCGGGGAGCTGTTTTTT. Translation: CASSLGQGFPGELFF.